This paragraph covers one T cell receptor (beta chain) sequence. Libraries were prepared by immunoSEQ multiplex PCR; TCRdb keeps only in-frame clonotypes and omits some of them. The sample holds about 730,000 clones; 70% to 90% are singletons and the top ten take around 0.0094%. The V gene's germline CDR1 is SGDLS and CDR2 YYNGEE. Germline trimming cut 2 bases from V and 6 bases from J; bases unmatched to any gene: 10. CDR3 size: 15 residues. The sample comes from a study of shared T cell receptors in the human thymus. These data also formed part of another study, on human thymus T cells. That paper states: Infants served as donors; they were healthy and Finnish and were having corrective surgery for congenital heart defects. Corrective cardiac surgery supplied the resected thymus tissue. Repertoires from thymus and blood appeared to show biased V and J gene usage.

The TCR sequence derives from a girl in the first two years of life with a congenital heart defect. The sequenced sample consisted of thymocytes. The chain couples TRBV9 to TRBJ1-2, with TRBD1 matching 7 bases. The CDR3 DNA sequence: TGTGCCAGCAGCGTTTCCCGACAGGGCCGGCATGGCTACACCTTC. Translated: CASSVSRQGRHGYTF.